This T cell receptor beta chain came from a study of T cell responses to AZD1222 COVID-19 vaccine. The study's findings and limits: Targeting of unmutated variant regions was reportedly seen in nearly half of spike-specific TCRs.

Germline assignment: CDR1 SNHLY and CDR2 FYNNEI. The J segment lost 1 base and the V segment lost 2 bases, leaving 7 bases of the junction unmatched. The CDR3 spans 16 residues. Generated by immunoSEQ multiplex PCR, the TCRdb table keeps only in-frame clones and is missing some. Among 150,000 to 200,000 clones listed, about 90% were seen once. As for this clone: Its antigen remains unidentified.

The V and J genes are TRBV2 and TRBJ1-1; 7 positions match TRBD1. The source is an adult in good health. The sequences come from peripheral blood, collected on day 0 of AZD1222 vaccination. The CDR3 reads CASSETKTGKNTEAFF. The CDR3, as DNA: TGTGCCAGCAGTGAAACAAAGACAGGGAAGAACACTGAAGCTTTCTTT. Complete variable domain (other parts from reference TRBV2 and TRBJ1-1): EPEVTQTPSHQVTQMGQEVILRCVPISNHLYFYWYRQILGQKVEFLVSFYNNEISEKSEIFDDQFSVERPDGSNFTLKIRSTKLEDSAMYFCASSETKTGKNTEAFFGQGTRLTVV.